The sequence of this T cell receptor beta chain was determined in a study of T-cell reconstitution after alpha-beta-depleted transplantation in children. This clonotype was seen just once. This sample's TCRbeta library carried unique molecular identifier barcodes. TCRdb re-called the PCR reads with MiXCR, one entry per CDR3 protein. Of about a million distinct CDR3 sequences listed, about 30% are singletons. Germline CDR1 is KGHSH and CDR2 is LQKENI. The CDR3 has 13 residues. Trimming cost V 3 bases and J 9 bases, with 9 bases left between them. The source was PBMCs, mostly from graft donor cells, collected 360 days after TCRalphabeta/CD19-depleted stem cell transplant. The genes are TRBV18 and TRBJ1-6; no reliable D call. The clonotype was recovered from a boy under two years old who had a stem cell transplant for SCID, so the T cells may come from the graft donor. The CDR3 loop reads CASSPTGGSPLHF. The CDR3 DNA sequence: TGTGCCAGCTCACCCACCGGTGGTTCACCCCTCCACTTT.